Each of the 23 T cell receptor beta chains below was sequenced from the same sample in a study of response to subunit inactivated influenza vaccine. Each CDR3 protein is one row after TCRdb ran MiXCR on the RT-PCR reads. The top ten hold over 9.5% of the sample, which has around 480,000 distinct CDR3 sequences, approximately 11% seen once. The sequenced sample was PBMCs from blood, obtained roughly 47 days after vaccination. The receptor set was obtained from a man aged 50 to 59 who received an inactivated influenza vaccine.

This clonotype appeared a few times. The chain is built from TRBV12-3 or TRBV12-4 and TRBJ1-1, with D tentatively TRBD1 (5 bases). The CDR3 consists of 13 residues. Trimming pared 5 bases from V and 4 bases from J, leaving 11 bases between. The CDR3 nucleotides read TGTGCCAGCAGTCCCGGACAAGTCACTGAAGCTTTCTTT. Translation gives CASSPGQVTEAFF.

The chain employs TRBV20-1 and TRBJ2-1; D possibly corresponds to TRBD2 (6 bases). V lost 6 bases and J 6 bases, leaving 15 bases between the germline ends. Germline values: CDR1 DFQATT, CDR2 SNEGSKA (reference sequence). The CDR3 is made up of 13 amino acids. CDR3 amino acids: CSAHGDFPNEQFF. The DNA of the CDR3 is TGCAGTGCGCATGGGGACTTCCCCAATGAGCAGTTCTTC.

This clonotype has only a few counts. The V and J genes are TRBV6-4 and TRBJ2-1; D perhaps matches TRBD2 (5 bases). Per germline, CDR1 MRHNA and CDR2 SNTAGT. This CDR3 spans 16 amino acids. Trimming pared 0 bases from V and 1 base from J, leaving 10 bases between. The DNA of the CDR3 is TGTGCCAGCAGTGACTCGATGCGGGCTTCCTACAATGAGCAGTTCTTC. Protein product: CASSDSMRASYNEQFF.

This chain uses TRBV20-1 with TRBJ2-7; no clear D. The length of the CDR3 is 14 residues. Germline CDR1 is DFQATT and CDR2 is SNEGSKA (reference sequence). V gave up 2 bases and J gave up 1 base, with 12 bases separating them. CDR3 nucleotides: TGCAGTGCTAGATCCGAACAAGGATCCTACGAGCAGTACTTC. It is translated as CSARSEQGSYEQYF.

The chain employs TRBV7-6 and TRBJ1-1; D is perhaps TRBD1 (5 bases). Deletions cut 0 bases from V and 6 bases from J, with 8 bases between. Germline V CDR1 and CDR2: SGHVS, FNYEAQ. The CDR3 is 13 amino acids. Here the CDR3 reads CASSLARDAEAFF. CDR3 sequence (DNA): TGTGCCAGCAGCTTAGCCAGGGACGCTGAAGCTTTCTTT.

The CDR3 reads CASSQQGYTEAFF. The CDR3 DNA is TGTGCCAGCAGCCAACAGGGTTACACTGAAGCTTTCTTT. The V gene is TRBV28, the J gene TRBJ1-1, with a tentative D call TRBD1 (6 bases). V was shortened by 6 bases and J by 3 bases, with 11 bases between the two germline ends. Germline V lookup: CDR1 MDHEN, CDR2 SYDVKM. The CDR3 loop spans 13 amino acids.

There are many counts of this clonotype. This CDR3 is CASSPRTGGISEQFF. CDR3 sequence (DNA): TGTGCCAGCAGTCCCCGGACAGGGGGTATCAGTGAGCAGTTCTTC. The chain joins TRBV12-3 or TRBV12-4 to TRBJ2-1, with 10 nucleotides matching TRBD1. V shed 5 bases, J shed 9 bases, and the junction held 10 bases outside the gene matches. The CDR3 totals 15 residues.

The chain joins TRBV7-2 to TRBJ2-3; tentatively, D is TRBD1 or TRBD2 (5 bases each). The V gene lost 1 base and the J gene lost 4 bases, with 15 bases spanning the gap. CDR1 is SGHTA, CDR2 FQGNSA, per germline. This CDR3 region has 16 residues. CDR3 DNA sequence: TGTGCCAGCAGCTTAGTTGGGGCAGGGAGATCAGATACGCAGTATTTT. Translating gives CASSLVGAGRSDTQYF. The entire variable domain, with the rest obtained from reference TRBV7-2 and TRBJ2-3, is as follows: GAGVSQSPSNKVTEKGKDVELRCDPISGHTALYWYRQSLGQGLEFLIYFQGNSAPDKSGLPSDRFSAERTGGSVSTLTIQRTQQEDSAVYLCASSLVGAGRSDTQYFGPGTRLTVL.

This clonotype was picked up many times. The chain combines TRBV7-8 with TRBJ1-5; D is possibly TRBD1 (5 bases). The CDR3 length is 15 residues. V was trimmed by 1 base and J by 6 bases, leaving 13 bases between them. Germline V gene data show CDR1 as SGHVS and CDR2 as FQNEAQ. The CDR3 region is CASSLVAGLFQPQHF. CDR3 in DNA: TGTGCCAGCAGCTTAGTTGCAGGGCTCTTTCAGCCCCAGCATTTT.

This clonotype was picked up many times. The genes are TRBV11-1 and TRBJ2-2, with a weak D call TRBD1 (6 bases). Germline assignment: CDR1 SGHAT and CDR2 FQDESV (reference sequence). The CDR3 loop spans 17 amino acids. With 5 bases removed from V and 2 bases from J, the gap between germline ends came to 18 bases. The CDR3 is CASSPGGWGRNTGELFF. The CDR3 DNA is TGTGCCAGCAGCCCCGGAGGTTGGGGGCGTAACACCGGGGAGCTGTTTTTT.

This clonotype showed up just a few times. This chain links TRBV20-1 with TRBJ1-6; TRBD1 agrees at 7 bases. CDR1 DFQATT and CDR2 SNEGSKA come from the germline V gene (reference sequence). V dropped 6 bases and J dropped 6; count of bases not matched to a gene: 8. The CDR3 has 14 residues. Here the CDR3 reads CSATPGTVNSPLHF. CDR3 bases: TGCAGTGCAACCCCTGGGACAGTTAATTCACCCCTCCACTTT.

The sample holds a few counts of this clonotype. The chain recombines TRBV7-2 with TRBJ2-1, with TRBD1 as a possible D gene (5 bases). CDR1 is SGHTA, CDR2 FQGNSA, per germline. This CDR3 is 14 amino acids long. Trimming stripped 2 bases from V and 8 bases from J, with 13 bases between. In DNA, the CDR3 is TGTGCCAGCAGCTTAAGACAGCCTTGGTATGAGCAGTTCTTC. This sequence encodes CASSLRQPWYEQFF.

This clonotype was recorded many times. The rearrangement joins TRBV9 to TRBJ2-1; D gene uncertain. This CDR3 contains 15 residues. V was trimmed by 0 bases and J by 0 bases, leaving 7 bases between them. Germline V gene data show CDR1 as SGDLS and CDR2 as YYNGEE. Written as DNA, the CDR3 is TGTGCCAGCAGCGTAGGGCTGCGCTCCTACAATGAGCAGTTCTTC. The encoded protein is CASSVGLRSYNEQFF.

This clonotype showed up many times. This rearrangement joins TRBV4-2 to TRBJ2-7, with TRBD1 identical over 7 bases. After removal of 5 bases from V and 2 bases from J, the junction contained 9 bases not matched to a gene. The CDR3 is 15 amino acids. CDR1 and CDR2 from the germline V gene are LGHNA and YNFKEQ. CDR3 DNA: TGTGCCAGCAGCGAATCGACAGGGACAACCTACGAGCAGTACTTC. It is translated as CASSESTGTTYEQYF.

This clonotype was seen repeatedly, ten times or more. The CDR3 nucleotides read TGCAGTGCTGAAGGCGCGACGCCAGCTGAAGCTTTCTTT. Translation gives CSAEGATPAEAFF. This chain uses TRBV20-1 with TRBJ1-1; D is undetermined. Germline CDR1 reads DFQATT; CDR2 reads SNEGSKA (reference sequence). The CDR3 has 13 residues. The ends were cut back, 5 bases at V and 6 bases at J, with 16 bases in the middle.

This clonotype was counted a few times. This chain joins TRBV5-1 and TRBJ2-7; possibly TRBD1 for D (7 bases). The ends were cut back, 0 bases at V and 2 bases at J, with 15 bases in the middle. Looked up from germline, CDR1 is SGHRS and CDR2 is YFSETQ. The CDR3 totals 16 residues. CDR3 bases: TGCGCCAGCAGCTTGGAATTTGGCAGGGGGGCCTACGAGCAGTACTTC. Residues: CASSLEFGRGAYEQYF.

The chain has TRBV7-9 and TRBJ2-5; D is ambiguous. The CDR3 extends over 14 amino acids. Trimming stripped 1 base from V and 5 bases from J, with 11 bases between. Germline V gives CDR1 SEHNR, CDR2 FQNEAQ (reference sequence). This CDR3 is CASSLETLSETQYF. In DNA form, the CDR3 reads TGTGCCAGCAGCTTAGAAACCCTGAGTGAGACCCAGTACTTC.

The chain has TRBV12-3 or TRBV12-4 and TRBJ1-5, with a possible D match to TRBD1 (5 bases). The germline V and J ends were trimmed by 4 bases and 2 bases, with 18 bases remaining between them. This CDR3 is built from 17 residues. Here the CDR3 DNA reads TGTGCCAGCAGTTCCACCGGGACCCCGGGGGGCAATCAGCCCCAGCATTTT. It is translated as CASSSTGTPGGNQPQHF.

This clonotype was seen repeatedly, ten times or more. The V and J genes are TRBV9 and TRBJ2-1; 13 bases are shared with TRBD2. V shed 0 bases, J shed 6 bases, and the junction held 9 bases outside the gene matches. The CDR3 covers 18 residues. Per the germline V gene, CDR1 is SGDLS and CDR2 is YYNGEE. CDR3: CASSVELSLAGGINEQFF. The CDR3 bases are TGTGCCAGCAGCGTAGAATTATCACTAGCGGGGGGGATCAATGAGCAGTTCTTC. The variable domain in full, completed from reference TRBV9 and TRBJ2-1, reads DSGVTQTPKHLITATGQRVTLRCSPRSGDLSVYWYQQSLDQGLQFLIQYYNGEERAKGNILERFSAQQFPDLHSELNLSSLELGDSALYFCASSVELSLAGGINEQFFGPGTRLTVL.

The sample holds many counts of this clonotype. The chain combines TRBV20-1 with TRBJ1-5, with D possibly being TRBD1 (6 bases). Germline V lookup: CDR1 DFQATT, CDR2 SNEGSKA (reference sequence). The CDR3 has 19 residues. V lost 0 bases, J lost 7 bases, and 28 bases lay in between. The CDR3 sequence is CSARDGTLGWQGKKQPQHF. In DNA, the CDR3 is TGCAGTGCTAGAGATGGGACCCTGGGCTGGCAGGGGAAGAAACAGCCCCAGCATTTT.

This chain joins TRBV6-2 or TRBV6-3 and TRBJ1-4; D is unclear. CDR3 length equals 17 residues. From germline, CDR1 is MNHEY and CDR2 SVGEGT. V was trimmed by 2 bases and J by 0 bases, leaving 13 bases between them. CDR3 nucleotides: TGTGCCAGCAGTTACGCCGAGGGTGGTGCAACTAATGAAAAACTGTTTTTT. It encodes CASSYAEGGATNEKLFF.

Ten or more counts support this clonotype. The chain carries TRBV7-9 and TRBJ2-5, with D possibly TRBD2 on 5 matching bases. V lost 6 bases and J lost 5, with 16 bases in between. Per germline, CDR1 SEHNR and CDR2 FQNEAQ (reference sequence). The CDR3 contains 14 residues. The CDR3 is CASRPAEGRETQYF. The CDR3 nucleotides read TGTGCCAGCAGACCCGCCGAGGGCAGGGAGACCCAGTACTTC.

A word on this clonotype: A much larger clone differs by one base, so this may be a read error. The chain joins TRBV12-3 or TRBV12-4 to TRBJ1-4; D call uncertain. The V gene lost 6 bases and the J gene lost 7 bases, with 9 bases spanning the gap. The CDR3 has 12 residues. The CDR3 loop is CASRREGEKLFF. DNA for the CDR3: TGTGCCAGCAGACGAGAGGGTGAAAAACTGTTTTTT.